The 9 T cell receptor beta chains below were found in one sample sequenced in a study of blood T cell repertoires in COVID-19. Data came from immunoSEQ multiplex PCR; TCRdb stores just in-frame clones and leaves some out. The data contain a few hundred thousand clones, 85% to 90% of them seen just once; the ten biggest clones take up around 0.92%. Input material: peripheral blood. The source is a man younger than 35 with COVID-19, enrolled during active disease.

This CDR3 is CASSREFNSPLHF. CDR3 bases: TGTGCCAGCAGTCGGGAGTTTAATTCACCCCTCCACTTT. The chain recombines TRBV27 with TRBJ1-6; D is unresolved. The CDR3 is 13 amino acids. With 5 bases removed from V and 6 bases from J, the gap between germline ends came to 8 bases. Germline loops: CDR1 MNHEY, CDR2 SMNVEV (reference sequence).

This clone appeared a few times. V is TRBV10-3 and J is TRBJ1-5; D perhaps matches TRBD1 (6 bases). Germline CDR1 and CDR2: ENHRY and SYGVKD. V was cut by 3 bases and J by 7 bases, with 16 bases left in between. This CDR3 comprises 15 residues. The CDR3 bases are TGTGCCATCAGTGATTCAGGACGACAGGTACAGCCCCAGCATTTT. Amino acid sequence: CAISDSGRQVQPQHF.

V gene TRBV27 combines with J gene TRBJ1-4; TRBD1 is a possible D gene (6 bases). V was pared by 2 bases and J by 2 bases, with 15 bases between. The CDR3 length is 17 residues. Germline-derived CDR1 and CDR2 are MNHEY and SMNVEV (reference sequence). The CDR3 is CASSLIGGLFTNEKLFF. For the CDR3, the DNA is TGTGCCAGCAGTTTAATTGGGGGCCTCTTCACTAATGAAAAACTGTTTTTT.

V gene TRBV11-3 combines with J gene TRBJ2-7; tentative D call: TRBD1 (5 bases). The ends were cut back, 2 bases at V and 6 bases at J, with 8 bases in the middle. CDR3 size: 12 residues. From germline, CDR1 is SGHNT and CDR2 YENEEA. The CDR3 nucleotides read TGTGCCAGCAGCTTAAGACAGAGCGAGCAGTACTTC. Protein product: CASSLRQSEQYF.

V and J are TRBV5-1 and TRBJ2-1; no definite D call. V was clipped by 0 bases and J by 7 bases, with 5 bases between them. The CDR3 covers 12 residues. The germline gives CDR1 SGHRS, CDR2 YFSETQ. The CDR3 is CASSLGANEQFF. In nucleotides, the CDR3 is TGCGCCAGCAGCTTGGGTGCGAATGAGCAGTTCTTC.

The chain combines TRBV29-1 with TRBJ1-5; TRBD1 might be the D (5 bases). Trimming took off 2 bases at V and 9 bases at J, with 17 bases between the two ends. Per the germline V gene, CDR1 is SQVTM and CDR2 is ANQGSEA. The CDR3 consists of 14 residues. CDR3 region: CSVETVQGGGPQHF. DNA of the CDR3: TGCAGCGTTGAAACTGTTCAGGGTGGCGGGCCCCAGCATTTT.

The chain is built from TRBV13 and TRBJ1-1; TRBD1 agrees at 9 bases. V shed 6 bases and J 3 bases; nucleotides not matched to a gene: 5. Germline values: CDR1 PRHDT, CDR2 FYEKMQ (reference sequence). CDR3 size: 14 residues. CDR3 residues: CASRADRGDTEAFF. The CDR3 nucleotides read TGTGCCAGCAGGGCGGACAGGGGAGACACTGAAGCTTTCTTT. Complete variable domain (other parts from reference TRBV13 and TRBJ1-1): AAGVIQSPRHLIKEKRETATLKCYPIPRHDTVYWYQQGPGQDPQFLISFYEKMQSDKGSIPDRFSAQQFSDYHSELNMSSLELGDSALYFCASRADRGDTEAFFGQGTRLTVV.

V usage is TRBV2 and J usage is TRBJ1-4, with 10 bases matching TRBD1. Per germline, CDR1 SNHLY and CDR2 FYNNEI. V dropped 11 bases and J dropped 7; count of bases not matched to a gene: 10. The CDR3 spans 14 residues. The CDR3 bases are TGTGCCTGTCGGTCGGGACAGGGGATTGAAAAACTGTTTTTT. Amino acid sequence: CACRSGQGIEKLFF.

The chain joins TRBV2 to TRBJ1-3, with unresolved D. The CDR3 extends over 14 amino acids. CDR1 and CDR2 from the germline V gene are SNHLY and FYNNEI. Trimming stripped 4 bases from V and 0 bases from J, with 7 bases between. The CDR3 coding sequence is TGTGCCAGCAGTGTCGGTCGCTCTGGAAACACCATATATTTT. This translates into CASSVGRSGNTIYF.